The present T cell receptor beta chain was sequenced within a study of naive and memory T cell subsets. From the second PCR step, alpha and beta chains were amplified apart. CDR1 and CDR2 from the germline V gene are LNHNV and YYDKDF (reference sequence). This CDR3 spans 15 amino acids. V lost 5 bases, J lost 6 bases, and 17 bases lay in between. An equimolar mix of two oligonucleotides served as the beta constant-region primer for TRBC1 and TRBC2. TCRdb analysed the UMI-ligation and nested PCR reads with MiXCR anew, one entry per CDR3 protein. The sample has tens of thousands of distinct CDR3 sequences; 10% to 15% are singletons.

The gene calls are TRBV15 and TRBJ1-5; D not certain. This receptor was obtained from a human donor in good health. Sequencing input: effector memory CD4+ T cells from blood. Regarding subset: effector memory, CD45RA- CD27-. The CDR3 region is CATSLPLGSGQPQHF. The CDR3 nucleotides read TGTGCCACCAGCCTCCCATTAGGGTCGGGTCAGCCCCAGCATTTT.